Presented here are 23 T cell receptor beta chains from one specimen sequenced in a study of blood T cells in healthy people across ages. The authors ran a second PCR of 7 to 11 cycles using a sample-barcoded 5' primer and a J-beta primer mix. TCRdb processed the 5' RACE reads anew with MiXCR; each CDR3 protein has one entry. The sample records 1.5 million to 2 million distinct CDR3 sequences, 28% being singletons. The sample was blood. All receptors derive from a woman under 40 in good health.

The chain couples TRBV3-1 to TRBJ1-5; D uncertain. CDR1 is LGHDT, CDR2 YNNKEL, per germline (reference sequence). Trimming took 3 bases from V and 10 from J, leaving 16 bases between them. This CDR3 has 14 amino acids. This CDR3 reads CASSQAGLVGPQHF. The CDR3 nucleotides are TGTGCCAGCAGCCAGGCCGGCCTGGTGGGACCCCAGCATTTT.

The chain recombines TRBV6-1 with TRBJ2-5; D call uncertain. CDR1 is MNHNS, CDR2 SASEGT, per germline. V shed 4 bases and J shed 5 bases, with 11 bases lying between them. This CDR3 spans 13 amino acids. CDR3 region: CASSGNPLETQYF. The DNA of the CDR3 is TGTGCCAGCAGTGGAAATCCTCTGGAGACCCAGTACTTC.

The chain couples TRBV20-1 to TRBJ2-3; either TRBD1 or TRBD2 may fit D (6 bases each). Germline CDR1 DFQATT, CDR2 SNEGSKA (reference sequence). V was pared by 4 bases and J by 5 bases, with 13 bases between. The CDR3 is 13 amino acids. The CDR3, as DNA: TGCAGTGCTACCGGGGGCGAGGTAGATACGCAGTATTTT. It translates to CSATGGEVDTQYF.

The sample holds a few counts of this clonotype. The V and J genes are TRBV20-1 and TRBJ2-1, with D perhaps given as TRBD1 or TRBD2 (5 bases each). Germline V lookup: CDR1 DFQATT, CDR2 SNEGSKA (reference sequence). This CDR3 is 15 amino acids long. V lost 4 bases and J lost 3, with 16 bases in between. As DNA, the CDR3 is TGCAGTGCTACCAGAGGGGCTAGCAACTACAATGAGCAGTTCTTC. Protein product: CSATRGASNYNEQFF.

There are a few counts of this clonotype. V is TRBV7-2 and J is TRBJ2-1, with D possibly TRBD1 on 5 matching bases. The CDR3 runs to 11 residues. Germline CDR1 reads SGHTA; CDR2 reads FQGNSA. Trimming stripped 4 bases from V and 11 bases from J, with 9 bases between. CDR3 protein: CASSYRTKQFF. DNA for the CDR3: TGTGCCAGCAGCTATCGGACAAAGCAGTTCTTC.

V gene TRBV20-1 combines with J gene TRBJ2-2; 7 bases are shared with TRBD2. This CDR3 has 15 amino acids. Germline lookup yields CDR1 DFQATT and CDR2 SNEGSKA (reference sequence). J gave up 3 bases and V 0 bases, and 4 bases lay outside the gene matches. CDR3 DNA sequence: TGCAGTGCTAGAGATCGGGAGGACTACACCGGGGAGCTGTTTTTT. Residues: CSARDREDYTGELFF.

CDR3 in DNA: TGTGCCAGCAGAAGGGCCAGGGACTCTAACACAGATACGCAGTATTTT. It codes for CASRRARDSNTDTQYF. V is TRBV5-4 and J is TRBJ2-3; D is perhaps TRBD2 (6 bases). The CDR3 is made up of 16 amino acids. Trimming removed 5 bases from V and 2 bases from J, with 18 bases in between. Germline V gene lookup returns CDR1 SGHNT and CDR2 YYREEE (reference sequence).

This chain joins TRBV29-1 and TRBJ2-3; the match to TRBD2 covers 9 bases. After removal of 7 bases from V and 1 base from J, the junction contained 9 bases not matched to a gene. The V gene's germline CDR1 is SQVTM and CDR2 ANQGSEA. The CDR3 contains 15 residues. The CDR3 sequence: CSAAGGQHRTDTQYF. CDR3 bases: TGCAGCGCAGCGGGGGGACAACACCGCACAGATACGCAGTATTTT.

The rearrangement uses TRBV5-1 and TRBJ1-1; tentative D call: TRBD1 (6 bases). Trimming left V 0 bases short and J 5 bases short, with 14 bases between. CDR1 and CDR2 (germline): SGHRS, YFSETQ. CDR3 length equals 15 residues. CDR3 protein: CASSLVGASSTEAFF. For the CDR3, the DNA is TGCGCCAGCAGCTTGGTGGGGGCGTCCTCTACTGAAGCTTTCTTT.

Points on this clonotype: A much more abundant neighbour one base away suggests this may be a read error. This chain connects TRBV5-1 to TRBJ2-7; 7 bases fit TRBD1. The germline V gene encodes CDR1 SGHRS and CDR2 YFSETQ. The CDR3 contains 15 residues. The CDR3 sequence: CAGRIGTDKNYEQYF. The CDR3, as DNA: TGCGCCGGCAGAATCGGGACAGATAAAAACTACGAGCAGTACTTC.

The chain has TRBV20-1 and TRBJ1-2; 8 bases agree with TRBD1. The CDR3 is 15 residues long. Germline lookup yields CDR1 DFQATT and CDR2 SNEGSKA (reference sequence). V lost 1 base and J lost 7; bases outside the gene matches: 11. CDR3 nucleotide sequence: TGCAGTGCTAGAGGTGTTGAGACAGGGGCTGGTGGCTACACCTTC. It codes for CSARGVETGAGGYTF.

Comment on this clonotype: Mismatch with germline at one junction end may stem from a read error. The chain has TRBV20-1 and TRBJ1-2; 7 bases are a match to TRBD1. The CDR3 is 12 amino acids. Germline values: CDR1 DFQATT, CDR2 SNEGSKA (reference sequence). CDR3 protein: CRANEGANGYTF. The CDR3 nucleotides read TGCAGGGCTAACGAGGGGGCGAATGGCTACACCTTC.

Points on this clonotype: With a much larger clone just one base away, this may be a read error. CDR3 in DNA: TGCAGGGTTGAAGATCCTACAGGGTTCGGGGAGACCCAGTACTTC. Encoded protein: CRVEDPTGFGETQYF. This chain connects TRBV29-1 to TRBJ2-5; D perhaps matches TRBD1 (6 bases). Germline lookup yields CDR1 SQVTM and CDR2 ANQGSEA. The CDR3 runs to 15 residues.

The chain links TRBV11-2 to TRBJ2-5; the D gene is possibly TRBD2 (6 bases). CDR1 and CDR2 from the germline V gene are SGHAT and FQNNGV. The germline V and J ends were trimmed by 1 base and 7 bases, with 16 bases remaining between them. The length of the CDR3 is 15 residues. Here the CDR3 DNA reads TGTGCCAGCAGCTTAGGAGGAGCGGAGGGTGGGACCCAGTACTTC. This encodes CASSLGGAEGGTQYF.

This chain joins TRBV9 and TRBJ1-3; the D is unclear. Deletions cut 0 bases from V and 0 bases from J, with 7 bases between. The CDR3 is 15 residues long. Germline V gene sequence: CDR1 SGDLS, CDR2 YYNGEE. The CDR3 protein is CASSVAGSSGNTIYF. The CDR3 DNA reads TGTGCCAGCAGCGTAGCGGGGAGCTCTGGAAACACCATATATTTT.

The V call is TRBV12-5, the J call TRBJ1-2; tentative D call: TRBD1 (6 bases). Germline CDR1 reads LGHNT; CDR2 reads FRNRAP. The CDR3 has 13 amino acids. Between the trimmed V and J ends, which lost 4 bases and 4 bases, there was a span of 10 bases. The CDR3 DNA is TGTGCTAGTGGTTGGGACACGGGCTATGGCTACACCTTC. This gives the protein CASGWDTGYGYTF.

V is TRBV5-1 and J is TRBJ2-3; tentative D call: TRBD1 (6 bases). Trimming removed 2 bases at V and 5 bases at J, with 15 bases between. This CDR3 comprises 15 residues. From germline, CDR1 is SGHRS and CDR2 YFSETQ. CDR3 sequence reads: CASSLPTGPGDTQYF. The CDR3 DNA follows: TGCGCCAGCAGCTTACCGACAGGCCCCGGAGATACGCAGTATTTT.

The genes are TRBV29-1 and TRBJ2-7, with TRBD1 identical over 8 bases. The trim removed 3 bases at V and 6 bases at J, leaving 7 bases unmatched. This CDR3 region has 13 residues. Per germline, CDR1 SQVTM and CDR2 ANQGSEA. CDR3 nucleotide sequence: TGCAGCGTTGAGGTGGACAGGGCGTCCGAGCAGTACTTC. Amino acids: CSVEVDRASEQYF.

This clonotype was counted only a few times. The rearrangement links TRBV28 to TRBJ2-7, with unresolved D. The CDR3 loop spans 13 amino acids. The germline gives CDR1 MDHEN, CDR2 SYDVKM. The V and J ends lost 5 bases and 2 bases respectively, with 10 bases between them. CDR3 sequence reads: CASSKLVAYEQYF. The CDR3 DNA is TGTGCCAGCAGTAAACTGGTCGCCTACGAGCAGTACTTC. The variable domain in full, completed from reference TRBV28 and TRBJ2-7, reads DVKVTQSSRYLVKRTGEKVFLECVQDMDHENMFWYRQDPGLGLRLIYFSYDVKMKEKGDIPEGYSVSREKKERFSLILESASTNQTSMYLCASSKLVAYEQYFGPGTRLTVT.

This clonotype was counted a few times. J is TRBJ2-5 and V is TRBV20-1; 9 nucleotides line up with TRBD2. This CDR3 spans 15 amino acids. Germline V CDR1 and CDR2: DFQATT, SNEGSKA (reference sequence). Trimming took 4 bases from V and 11 from J; bases not matched to a gene: 17. The CDR3 protein is CSATGAAGGWNEQYF. The CDR3 DNA is TGCAGTGCTACAGGGGCAGCGGGAGGATGGAATGAGCAGTACTTC.

The rearrangement joins TRBV2 to TRBJ1-5; TRBD1 is a possible D gene (5 bases). This CDR3 is built from 15 residues. V was clipped by 7 bases and J by 2 bases, with 15 bases between them. The germline CDR1 and CDR2 sequences are SNHLY and FYNNEI. The CDR3 loop is CASNGGTGGNQPQHF. In nucleotides, the CDR3 is TGTGCCAGCAACGGGGGGACTGGAGGCAATCAGCCCCAGCATTTT.

The chain joins TRBV7-9 to TRBJ2-1, with a weak D call TRBD1 (6 bases). The CDR3 runs 12 residues. CDR1 and CDR2 (germline): SEHNR, FQNEAQ (reference sequence). V was clipped by 6 bases and J by 15 bases, with 18 bases between them. The CDR3 DNA sequence: TGTGCCAGCAGTTCCTCCGGGGACAACCTGTTCTTC. Amino acids: CASSSSGDNLFF.

The genes are TRBV27 and TRBJ2-4; unclear D gene. The DNA end favors TRBJ2-7, so the J call may be wrong. Germline lookup yields CDR1 MNHEY and CDR2 SMNVEV (reference sequence). The CDR3 length is 14 residues. Here the CDR3 DNA reads TGTGCCAGCAGCCACACACTGTCCCCGGGCGAGCAGTACTTC. It encodes CASSHTLSPGEQYF.